This TCR beta chain was observed in a study of T cells in Graves' hyperthyroidism and ophthalmopathy. There were TCR beta CDR3 regions amplified from RNA transcripts. The HTBI primer set was used in a first-round RT-PCR of the TCR CDR3. TCRdb re-analysed the multiplex PCR reads in MiXCR, keeping a single row per CDR3 protein. This sample has 480,000 or so distinct CDR3 sequences, with over 35% found just once. General observations from the study: From stable hyperthyroidism, ophthalmopathy was set apart by a 13 V-J model. The model's output predicted ophthalmopathy at a median of about 6.5 months prior to onset.

V lost 7 bases to trimming and J lost 5 bases, with 14 bases between them. This CDR3 spans 13 amino acids. Germline values: CDR1 LNHNV, CDR2 YYDKDF (reference sequence). Not enrolled were patients with uncontrolled infection, other autoimmune disease, pregnancy or lactation. Remarks on this clonotype: Its antigen is unidentified.

This chain connects TRBV15 to TRBJ1-1, with unresolved D. The sequencing input was peripheral blood or thyroid tissue (not recorded which). This receptor was identified in an adult woman with Graves' disease, either hyperthyroidism or ophthalmopathy (not recorded which). The CDR3 loop is CATTKMPGTEAFF. In DNA, the CDR3 is TGTGCCACCACCAAGATGCCGGGGACTGAAGCTTTCTTT.